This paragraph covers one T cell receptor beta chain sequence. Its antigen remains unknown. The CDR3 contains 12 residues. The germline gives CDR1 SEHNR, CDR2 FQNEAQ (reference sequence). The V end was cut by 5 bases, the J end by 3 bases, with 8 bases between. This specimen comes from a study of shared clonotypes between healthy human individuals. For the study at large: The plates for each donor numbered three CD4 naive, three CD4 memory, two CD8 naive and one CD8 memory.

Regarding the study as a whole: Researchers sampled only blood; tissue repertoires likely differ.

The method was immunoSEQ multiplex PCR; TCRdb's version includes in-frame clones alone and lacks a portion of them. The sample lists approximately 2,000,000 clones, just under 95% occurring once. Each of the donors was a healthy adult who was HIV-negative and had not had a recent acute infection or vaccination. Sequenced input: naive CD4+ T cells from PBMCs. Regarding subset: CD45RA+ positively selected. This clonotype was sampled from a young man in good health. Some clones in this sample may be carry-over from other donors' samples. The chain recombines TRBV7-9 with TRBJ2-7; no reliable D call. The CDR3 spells CASSMVGYEQYF. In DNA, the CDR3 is TGTGCCAGCAGCATGGTTGGCTACGAGCAGTACTTC.